The clone carrying this T cell receptor beta chain was detected only once. The antigen remains unidentified. The data originate from a study of cytotoxic CD8 clonotypes in ibrutinib-treated CLL. Study-wide findings and caveats: In comparison with age-matched healthy donors, baseline clonality was higher and tracked circulating CD8+ T-cell counts. Public clonotypes, rarely seen, contracted or held steady on treatment.

The CDR3 contains 14 residues. V was pared by 7 bases and J by 5 bases, with 17 bases between. Germline V gives CDR1 SQVTM, CDR2 ANQGSEA. Some clones are missing from TCRdb's copy, which holds only in-frame ones; the method was immunoSEQ multiplex PCR. This sample has 150,000 to 200,000 clones; approximately 80% occur once, and the top ten carry around 2.1%. This clonotype was obtained from a human donor with chronic lymphocytic leukemia. The chain carries TRBV29-1 and TRBJ2-2; TRBD1 is a possible D gene (6 bases). This material consisted of PBMCs, taken after 12 months of ibrutinib treatment. CDR3 DNA sequence: TGCAGCGCCCGACAGGCGGTGGGGACCGGGGAGCTGTTTTTT. Protein sequence: CSARQAVGTGELFF.